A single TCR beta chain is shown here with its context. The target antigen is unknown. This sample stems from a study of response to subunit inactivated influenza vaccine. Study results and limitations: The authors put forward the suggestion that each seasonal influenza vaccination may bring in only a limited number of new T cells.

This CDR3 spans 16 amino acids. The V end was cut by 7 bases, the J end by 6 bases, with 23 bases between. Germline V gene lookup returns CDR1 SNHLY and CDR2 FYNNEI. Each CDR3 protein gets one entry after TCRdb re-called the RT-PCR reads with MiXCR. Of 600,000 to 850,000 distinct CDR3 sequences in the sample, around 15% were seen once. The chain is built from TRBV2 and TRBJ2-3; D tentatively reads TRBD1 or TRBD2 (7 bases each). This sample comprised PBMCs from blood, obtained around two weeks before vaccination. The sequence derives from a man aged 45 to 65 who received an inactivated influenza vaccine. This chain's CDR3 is CASNYPRGGASDTQYF. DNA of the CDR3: TGTGCCAGCAACTACCCCAGGGGGGGCGCTTCCGATACGCAGTATTTT.